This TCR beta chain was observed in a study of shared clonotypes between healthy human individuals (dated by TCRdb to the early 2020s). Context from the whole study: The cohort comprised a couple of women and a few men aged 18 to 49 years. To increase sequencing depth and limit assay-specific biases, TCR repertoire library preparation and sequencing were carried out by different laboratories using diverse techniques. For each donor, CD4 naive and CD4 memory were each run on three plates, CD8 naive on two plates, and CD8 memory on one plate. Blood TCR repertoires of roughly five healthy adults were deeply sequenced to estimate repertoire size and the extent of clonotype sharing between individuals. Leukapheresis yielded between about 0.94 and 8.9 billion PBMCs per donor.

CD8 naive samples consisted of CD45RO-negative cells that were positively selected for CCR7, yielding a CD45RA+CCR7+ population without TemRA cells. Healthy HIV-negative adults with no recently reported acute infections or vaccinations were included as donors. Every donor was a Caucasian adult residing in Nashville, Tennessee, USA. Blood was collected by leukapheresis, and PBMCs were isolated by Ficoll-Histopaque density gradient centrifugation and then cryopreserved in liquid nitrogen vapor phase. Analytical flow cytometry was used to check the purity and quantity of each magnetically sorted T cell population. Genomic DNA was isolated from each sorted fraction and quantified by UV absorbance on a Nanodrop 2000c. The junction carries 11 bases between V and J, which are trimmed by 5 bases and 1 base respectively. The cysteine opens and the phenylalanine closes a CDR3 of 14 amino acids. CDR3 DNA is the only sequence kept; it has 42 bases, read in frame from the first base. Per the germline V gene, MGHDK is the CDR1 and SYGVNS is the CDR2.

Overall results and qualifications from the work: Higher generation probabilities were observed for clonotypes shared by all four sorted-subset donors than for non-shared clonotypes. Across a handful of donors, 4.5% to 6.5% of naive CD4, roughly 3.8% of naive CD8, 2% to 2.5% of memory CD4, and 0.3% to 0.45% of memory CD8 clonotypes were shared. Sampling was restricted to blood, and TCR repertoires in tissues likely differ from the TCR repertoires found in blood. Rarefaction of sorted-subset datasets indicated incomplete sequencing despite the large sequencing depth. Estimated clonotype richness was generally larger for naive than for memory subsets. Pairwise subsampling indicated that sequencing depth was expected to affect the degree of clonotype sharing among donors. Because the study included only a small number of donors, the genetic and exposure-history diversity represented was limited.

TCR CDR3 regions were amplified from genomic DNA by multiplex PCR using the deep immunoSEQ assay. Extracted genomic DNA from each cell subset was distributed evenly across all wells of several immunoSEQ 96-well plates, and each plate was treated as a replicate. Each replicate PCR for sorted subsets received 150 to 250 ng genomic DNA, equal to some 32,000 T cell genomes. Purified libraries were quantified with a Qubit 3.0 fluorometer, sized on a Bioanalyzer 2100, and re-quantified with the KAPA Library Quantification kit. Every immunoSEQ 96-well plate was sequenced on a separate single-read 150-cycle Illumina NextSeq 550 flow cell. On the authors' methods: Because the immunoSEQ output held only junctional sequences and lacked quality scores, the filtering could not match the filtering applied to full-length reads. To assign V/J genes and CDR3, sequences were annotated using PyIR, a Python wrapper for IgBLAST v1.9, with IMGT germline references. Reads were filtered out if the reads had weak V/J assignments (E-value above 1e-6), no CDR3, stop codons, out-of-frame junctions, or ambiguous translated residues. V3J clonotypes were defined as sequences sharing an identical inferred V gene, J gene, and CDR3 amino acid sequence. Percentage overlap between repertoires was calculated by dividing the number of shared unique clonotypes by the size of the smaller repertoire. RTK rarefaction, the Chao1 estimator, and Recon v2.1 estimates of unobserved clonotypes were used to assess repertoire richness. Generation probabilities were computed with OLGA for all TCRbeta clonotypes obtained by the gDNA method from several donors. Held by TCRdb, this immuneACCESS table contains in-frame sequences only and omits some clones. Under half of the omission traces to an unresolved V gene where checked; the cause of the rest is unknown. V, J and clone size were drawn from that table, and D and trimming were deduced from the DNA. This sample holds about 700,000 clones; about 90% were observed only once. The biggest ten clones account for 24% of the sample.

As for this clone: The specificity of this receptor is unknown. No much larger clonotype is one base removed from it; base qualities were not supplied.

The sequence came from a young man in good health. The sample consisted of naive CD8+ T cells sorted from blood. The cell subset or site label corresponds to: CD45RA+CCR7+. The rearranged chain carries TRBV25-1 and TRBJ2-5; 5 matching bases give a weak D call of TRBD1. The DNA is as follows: TGTGCCAGCAGTCGGGCAAGGGGCCAAGAGACCCAGTACTTC. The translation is CASSRARGQETQYF.